The source of this T cell receptor beta chain is a study of blood T cell repertoires in COVID-19. Study overall: Specimens from acute and convalescent COVID-19 originated in the United States, Italy and Spain.

CDR1 is SGHTA, CDR2 FQGNSA, per germline. The CDR3 contains 14 residues. After removal of 5 bases from V and 1 base from J, the junction contained 4 bases not matched to a gene. The repertoire was sequenced with immunoSEQ multiplex PCR; TCRdb's copy has only in-frame clones and lacks some. The sample yields approximately 300,000 clones, around 85% seen once. Participants were aged 18 to 89 years, lived in 25 or so US areas, and enrolled virtually. Participants classified as exposed had met a COVID-19 case within 2 weeks before study entry. This TCR was sampled from a woman in her twenties or thirties who had been exposed to COVID-19. The sequenced material came from PBMCs or T cells enriched from blood (not recorded which). This chain uses TRBV7-2 with TRBJ2-5, with 7 bases fitting TRBD1. As DNA, the CDR3 is TGTGCCAGCAGCCGTGACAGGGTCCAAGAGACCCAGTACTTC. Translation gives CASSRDRVQETQYF.